The 9 T cell receptor beta chains in this list originate from one sample, sequenced in a study of human T cells and chemical hapten exposure. A single record per CDR3 protein comes from TCRdb applying MiXCR to the RACE reads. The table shows 100,000 or so distinct CDR3 sequences, with 9.3% occurring only once. Described time point: patch test 2, 6 weeks after DPC sensitization. Regarding treatment: therapeutic diphenylcyclopropenone sensitization with weekly scalp DPC. The source was whole blood, collected in connection with sensitization to the hapten diphenylcyclopropenone (DPC). The receptors were sampled from a woman in her thirties or forties with alopecia areata. Some clones in this sample may be carry-over from other donors' samples.

This clonotype has just a few counts. The chain uses TRBV28 and TRBJ2-2; perhaps D is TRBD1 or TRBD2 (5 bases each). Germline V lookup: CDR1 MDHEN, CDR2 SYDVKM. V gave up 4 bases and J gave up 4 bases, with 19 bases separating them. This CDR3 contains 17 residues. The CDR3 nucleotides are TGTGCCAGCAGTTCCTTATGGGGGAGCAAAAGCACCGGGGAGCTGTTTTTT. It codes for CASSSLWGSKSTGELFF.

The sample holds many counts of this clonotype. V is TRBV29-1 and J is TRBJ1-1, with TRBD1 identical over 9 bases. Germline assignment: CDR1 SQVTM and CDR2 ANQGSEA. The V gene end was trimmed by 7 bases and the J gene end by 5 bases; junction bases not matched to a gene: 11. This CDR3 contains 14 residues. The CDR3 DNA is TGCAGCGCCGGACCGGGACAGGGTGTGACTGAAGCTTTCTTT. It specifies CSAGPGQGVTEAFF.

This clonotype occurred many times. This chain connects TRBV11-2 to TRBJ2-3; D not resolved. The CDR3 has 14 residues. CDR1 is SGHAT and CDR2 is FQNNGV in the germline V gene. V was shortened by 4 bases and J by 2 bases, with 10 bases between the two germline ends. The CDR3 protein is CASSSLTHTDTQYF. DNA for the CDR3: TGTGCCAGCAGCTCCCTGACCCACACAGATACGCAGTATTTT.

J is TRBJ2-1 and V is TRBV28, with D possibly TRBD1 on 5 matching bases. Germline CDR1 MDHEN, CDR2 SYDVKM. The CDR3 sequence is 13 residues long. The germline V and J ends were trimmed by 10 bases and 2 bases, with 12 bases remaining between them. CDR3 protein: CATTQGTYNEQFF. In DNA, the CDR3 is TGTGCCACAACCCAGGGAACCTACAATGAGCAGTTCTTC.

The gene calls are TRBV20-1 and TRBJ1-6, with 9 nucleotides matching TRBD1. Germline values: CDR1 DFQATT, CDR2 SNEGSKA (reference sequence). There are 14 residues in the CDR3. The ends lost 3 bases at V and 7 bases at J; junction bases unmatched: 4. The CDR3 DNA is TGCAGTGCTAGCCGGGACAGGGCGAATTCACCCCTCCACTTT. As protein: CSASRDRANSPLHF.

V usage is TRBV6-5 and J usage is TRBJ1-5; D call uncertain. This CDR3 region has 12 residues. The germline V gene encodes CDR1 MNHEY and CDR2 SVGAGI. The V end was cut by 4 bases, the J end by 4 bases, with 5 bases between. The DNA of the CDR3 is TGTGCCAGCAGTTCCGTTAATCAGCCCCAGCATTTT. This gives the protein CASSSVNQPQHF.

This clonotype was counted a few times. This sequence joins TRBV29-1 and TRBJ1-5; possibly TRBD1 for D (6 bases). The ends were cut back, 7 bases at V and 4 bases at J, with 11 bases in the middle. This CDR3 comprises 12 residues. Looked up from germline, CDR1 is SQVTM and CDR2 is ANQGSEA. As DNA, the CDR3 is TGCAGCGGGAATACAGGGAATCAGCCCCAGCATTTT. Translated: CSGNTGNQPQHF.

This clonotype was counted at least ten times. The chain joins TRBV29-1 to TRBJ2-1; perhaps D is TRBD1 or TRBD2 (5 bases each). Germline CDR1 and CDR2: SQVTM and ANQGSEA. There are 14 residues in the CDR3. V lost 1 base to trimming and J lost 6 bases, with 13 bases between them. The CDR3 nucleotides read TGCAGCGTTGAAGCGGGGACGAGCAGCAATGAGCAGTTCTTC. As protein: CSVEAGTSSNEQFF.

Many counts were recorded for this clonotype. Sequence at one end of the junction differs from germline and may be a read error. This chain joins TRBV25-1 and TRBJ2-2; D remains unclear. The CDR3 is 17 residues long. CDR1 is MGHDK, CDR2 SYGVNS, per germline. The CDR3: CASSEYLRPTNPGELFF. The CDR3 nucleotides are TGTGCCAGCAGTGAATACCTGCGGCCTACGAACCCCGGGGAGCTGTTTTTT.